This T cell receptor beta chain emerged from a study of Tregs in tolerant kidney transplant recipients. Sequenced by immunoSEQ multiplex PCR; TCRdb stores in-frame clones only, minus some. Of some 110,000 clones in the sample, 85% to 95% were seen once. Regarding the study as a whole: This study did not directly address biological reproducibility. Few patients were studied, so findings need validation in larger groups.

On this clone: The antigen is unknown.

The V end was cut by 6 bases, the J end by 8 bases, with 21 bases between. Germline-derived CDR1 and CDR2 are MNHEY and SVGAGI. The CDR3 extends over 15 amino acids. Thawed PBMCs were FACS-sorted into unstimulated CD4+CD25+CD127- regulatory T cells, CD4+CD25- non-regulatory cells, CD4 and CD8 cells. This sequence joins TRBV6-5 and TRBJ2-3; possibly TRBD1 or TRBD2 for D (5 bases each). This receptor was identified in a human donor in good health. Sequences were obtained from CD4+ T cells from blood. The CDR3 sequence: CASSPRGHAGVTQYF. In DNA form, the CDR3 reads TGTGCCAGCAGCCCACGGGGCCATGCTGGGGTTACGCAGTATTTT.